This note documents a single T cell receptor beta chain sequence. Naive CD8 cells lacked CD45RO and underwent positive selection for CCR7, leaving out terminally differentiated effector memory CD45RA+ cells. This entry belongs to a study of shared clonotypes between healthy human individuals. Clones were read by immunoSEQ multiplex PCR, and TCRdb kept only the in-frame ones, dropping some. The table has about 650,000 clones, nearly 97% seen once. This sequence originates from a woman in her 30s in good health. Sequenced material: naive CD8+ T cells sorted from blood.

The CDR3 DNA reads as TGTGCCAGCAGCCCCCGGCGGGACAGCAATCAGCCCCAGCATTTT. This sequence encodes CASSPRRDSNQPQHF. This chain joins TRBV6-1 and TRBJ1-5; TRBD1 might be the D (5 bases). The CDR3 length is 15 residues. The germline V and J ends were trimmed by 6 bases and 1 base, with 13 bases remaining between them. The V gene's germline CDR1 is MNHNS and CDR2 SASEGT.